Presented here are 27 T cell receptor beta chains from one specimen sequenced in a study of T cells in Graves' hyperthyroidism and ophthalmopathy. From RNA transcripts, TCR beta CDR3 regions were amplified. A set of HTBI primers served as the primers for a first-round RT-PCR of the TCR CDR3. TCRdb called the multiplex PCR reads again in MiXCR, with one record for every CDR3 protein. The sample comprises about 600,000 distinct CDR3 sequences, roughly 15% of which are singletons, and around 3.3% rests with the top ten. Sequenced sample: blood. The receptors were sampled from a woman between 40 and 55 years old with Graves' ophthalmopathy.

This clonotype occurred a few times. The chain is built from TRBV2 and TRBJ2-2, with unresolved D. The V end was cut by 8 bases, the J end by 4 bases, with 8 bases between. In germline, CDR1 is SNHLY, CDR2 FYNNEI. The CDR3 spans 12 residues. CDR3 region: CASLPITGELFF. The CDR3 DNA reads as TGTGCCAGCCTTCCTATCACCGGGGAGCTGTTTTTT.

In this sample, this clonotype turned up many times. CDR3 coding DNA: TGTGCCAGCAGTTACTTCCCCGACAGGGCAAACACTGAAGCTTTCTTT. It yields the protein CASSYFPDRANTEAFF. This rearrangement joins TRBV6-2 or TRBV6-3 to TRBJ1-1; 7 bases agree with TRBD1. CDR1 and CDR2 from the germline V gene are MNHEY and SVGEGT. Germline trimming cut 1 base from V and 2 bases from J; bases unmatched to any gene: 7. The CDR3 length is 16 residues.

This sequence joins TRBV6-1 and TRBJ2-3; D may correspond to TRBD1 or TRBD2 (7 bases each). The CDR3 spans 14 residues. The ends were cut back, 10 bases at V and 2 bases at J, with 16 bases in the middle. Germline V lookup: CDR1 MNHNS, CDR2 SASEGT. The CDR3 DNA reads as TGTGCCACCCACCAGGGGGGGGACACAGATACGCAGTATTTT. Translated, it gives CATHQGGDTDTQYF.

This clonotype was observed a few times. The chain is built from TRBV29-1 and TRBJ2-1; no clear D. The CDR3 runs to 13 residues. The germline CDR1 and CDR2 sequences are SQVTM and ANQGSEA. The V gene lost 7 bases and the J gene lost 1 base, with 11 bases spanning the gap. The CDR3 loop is CSGSRASYNEQFF. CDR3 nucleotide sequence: TGCAGCGGCTCCCGGGCTTCCTACAATGAGCAGTTCTTC.

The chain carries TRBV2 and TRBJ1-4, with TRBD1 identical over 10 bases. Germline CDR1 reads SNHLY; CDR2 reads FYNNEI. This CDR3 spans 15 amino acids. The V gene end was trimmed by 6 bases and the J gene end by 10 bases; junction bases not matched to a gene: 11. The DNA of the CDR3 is TGTGCCAGCAGCCCTAGGACAGGGGGTCTAGGAAAACTGTTTTTT. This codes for CASSPRTGGLGKLFF.

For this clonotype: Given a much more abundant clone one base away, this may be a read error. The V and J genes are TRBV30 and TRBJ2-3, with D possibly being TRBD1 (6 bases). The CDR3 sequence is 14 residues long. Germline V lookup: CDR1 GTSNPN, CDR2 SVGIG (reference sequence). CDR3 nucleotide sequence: TGTACCTGGAGTGTGAGGGGGAGCACAGATACGCAGTATTTT. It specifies CTWSVRGSTDTQYF.

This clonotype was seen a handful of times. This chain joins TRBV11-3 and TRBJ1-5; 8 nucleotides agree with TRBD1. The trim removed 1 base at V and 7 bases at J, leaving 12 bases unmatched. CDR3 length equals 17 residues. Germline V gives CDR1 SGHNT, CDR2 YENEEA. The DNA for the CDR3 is TGTGCCAGCAGCTTAGGTTTCGGGACAGGACTTATACAGCCCCAGCATTTT. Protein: CASSLGFGTGLIQPQHF.

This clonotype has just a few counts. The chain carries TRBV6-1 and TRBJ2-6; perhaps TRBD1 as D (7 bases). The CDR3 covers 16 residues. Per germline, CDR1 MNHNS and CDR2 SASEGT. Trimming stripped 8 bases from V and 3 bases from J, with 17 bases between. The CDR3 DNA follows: TGTGCCAGCTGTGCCAGGGGGGTGGTTGGGGCCAACGTCCTGACTTTC. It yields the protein CASCARGVVGANVLTF.

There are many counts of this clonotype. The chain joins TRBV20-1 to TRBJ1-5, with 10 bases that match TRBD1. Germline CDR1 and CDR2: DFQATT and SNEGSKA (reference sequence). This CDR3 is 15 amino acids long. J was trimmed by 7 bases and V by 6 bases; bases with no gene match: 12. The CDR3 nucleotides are TGCAGTGCGGCCCGTCCGGGACAGGGGACCCAGCCCCAGCATTTT. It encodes CSAARPGQGTQPQHF.

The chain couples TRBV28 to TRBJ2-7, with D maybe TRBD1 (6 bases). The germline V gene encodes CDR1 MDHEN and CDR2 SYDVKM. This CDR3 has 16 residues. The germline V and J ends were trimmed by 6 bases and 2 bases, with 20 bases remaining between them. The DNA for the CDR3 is TGTGCCAGCAGGTGGGGAACAGGGCCTGGGCCCTACGAGCAGTACTTC. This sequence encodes CASRWGTGPGPYEQYF.

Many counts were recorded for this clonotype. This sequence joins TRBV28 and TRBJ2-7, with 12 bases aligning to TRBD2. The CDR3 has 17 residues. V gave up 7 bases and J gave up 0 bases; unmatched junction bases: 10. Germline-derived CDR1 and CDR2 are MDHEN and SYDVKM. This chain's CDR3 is CASNELAGGNPSYEQYF. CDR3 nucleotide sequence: TGTGCCAGCAATGAACTAGCGGGGGGAAATCCCTCCTACGAGCAGTACTTC.

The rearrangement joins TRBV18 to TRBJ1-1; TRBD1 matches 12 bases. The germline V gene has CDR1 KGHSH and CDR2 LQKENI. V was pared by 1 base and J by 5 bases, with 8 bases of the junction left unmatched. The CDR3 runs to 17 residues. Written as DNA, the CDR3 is TGTGCCAGCTCACCACGTGCTGGGGGACAGGGGGCAACTGAAGCTTTCTTT. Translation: CASSPRAGGQGATEAFF.

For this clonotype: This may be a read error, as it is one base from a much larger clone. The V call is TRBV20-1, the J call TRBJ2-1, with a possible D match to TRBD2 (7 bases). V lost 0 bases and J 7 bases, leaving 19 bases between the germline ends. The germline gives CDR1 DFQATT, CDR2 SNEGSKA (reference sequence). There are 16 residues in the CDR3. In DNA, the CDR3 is TGCAGTGCTAGAGATCGGGAACGGGGGGCACGAAATGAGCAGTTCTTC. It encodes CSARDRERGARNEQFF.

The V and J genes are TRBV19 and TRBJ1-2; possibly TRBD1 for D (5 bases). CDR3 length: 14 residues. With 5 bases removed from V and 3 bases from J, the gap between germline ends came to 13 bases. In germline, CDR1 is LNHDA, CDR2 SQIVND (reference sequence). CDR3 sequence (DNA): TGTGCCAGTAGTCAGGGACGCATCTACTATGGCTACACCTTC. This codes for CASSQGRIYYGYTF.

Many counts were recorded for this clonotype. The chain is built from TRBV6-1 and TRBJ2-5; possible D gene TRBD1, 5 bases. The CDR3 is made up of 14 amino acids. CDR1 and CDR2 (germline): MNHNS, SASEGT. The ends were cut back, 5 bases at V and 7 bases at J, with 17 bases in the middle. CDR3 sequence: CASSSLAGWGTQYF. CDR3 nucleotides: TGTGCCAGCAGTTCTCTGGCAGGGTGGGGGACCCAGTACTTC.

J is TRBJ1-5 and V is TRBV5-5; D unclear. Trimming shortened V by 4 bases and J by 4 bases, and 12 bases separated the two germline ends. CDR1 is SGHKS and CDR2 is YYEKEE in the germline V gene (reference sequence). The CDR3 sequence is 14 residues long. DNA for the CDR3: TGTGCCAGCAGCGCTACAACGGGGAATCAGCCCCAGCATTTT. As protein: CASSATTGNQPQHF.

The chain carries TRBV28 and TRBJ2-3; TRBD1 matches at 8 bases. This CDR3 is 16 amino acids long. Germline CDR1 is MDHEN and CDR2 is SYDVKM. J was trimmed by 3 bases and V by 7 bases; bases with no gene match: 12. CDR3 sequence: CASKPTGTGVTDTQYF. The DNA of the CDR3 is TGTGCCAGCAAACCGACCGGGACAGGAGTTACAGATACGCAGTATTTT. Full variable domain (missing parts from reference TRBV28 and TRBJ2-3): DVKVTQSSRYLVKRTGEKVFLECVQDMDHENMFWYRQDPGLGLRLIYFSYDVKMKEKGDIPEGYSVSREKKERFSLILESASTNQTSMYLCASKPTGTGVTDTQYFGPGTRLTVL.

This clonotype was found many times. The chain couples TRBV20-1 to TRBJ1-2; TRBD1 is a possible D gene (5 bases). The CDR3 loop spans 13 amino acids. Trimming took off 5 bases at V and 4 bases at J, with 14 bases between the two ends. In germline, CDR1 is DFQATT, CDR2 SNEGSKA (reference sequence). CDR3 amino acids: CSAEGDSLYGYTF. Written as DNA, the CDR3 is TGCAGTGCTGAAGGAGACAGCCTCTATGGCTACACCTTC.

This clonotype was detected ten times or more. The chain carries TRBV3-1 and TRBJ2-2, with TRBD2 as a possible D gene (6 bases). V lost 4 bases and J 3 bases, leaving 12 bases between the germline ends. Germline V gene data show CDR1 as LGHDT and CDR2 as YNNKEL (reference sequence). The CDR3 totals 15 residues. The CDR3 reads CASSPGDRDTGELFF. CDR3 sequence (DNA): TGTGCCAGCAGCCCGGGGGATAGGGACACCGGGGAGCTGTTTTTT.

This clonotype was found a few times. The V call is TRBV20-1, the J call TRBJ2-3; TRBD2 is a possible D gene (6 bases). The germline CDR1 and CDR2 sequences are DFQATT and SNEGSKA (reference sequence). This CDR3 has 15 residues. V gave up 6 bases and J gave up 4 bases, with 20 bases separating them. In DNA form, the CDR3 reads TGCAGTGCCCTATCTCTGGAGGGAGCACCAGATACGCAGTATTTT. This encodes CSALSLEGAPDTQYF.

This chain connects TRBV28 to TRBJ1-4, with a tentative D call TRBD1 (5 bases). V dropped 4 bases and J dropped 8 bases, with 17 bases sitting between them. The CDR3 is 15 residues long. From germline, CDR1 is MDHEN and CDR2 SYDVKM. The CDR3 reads CASSSAGGGSEKLFF. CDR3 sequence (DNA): TGTGCCAGCAGTTCTGCGGGGGGAGGCAGCGAAAAACTGTTTTTT.

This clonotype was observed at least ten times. The CDR3 DNA follows: TGTGCCAGCAGTGTCCACAGGGGGGTTTCCTACGAGCAGTACTTC. Translated, it gives CASSVHRGVSYEQYF. The chain has TRBV6-1 and TRBJ2-7; 8 bases align to TRBD1. This CDR3 is built from 15 residues. Germline loops: CDR1 MNHNS, CDR2 SASEGT. Trimming removed 4 bases from V and 1 base from J; junction bases left unmatched: 6.

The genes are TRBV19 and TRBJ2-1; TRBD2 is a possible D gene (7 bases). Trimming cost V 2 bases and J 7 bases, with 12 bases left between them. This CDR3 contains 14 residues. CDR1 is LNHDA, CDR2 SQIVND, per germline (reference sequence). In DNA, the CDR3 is TGTGCCAGTAGTATAAACGGGGGGACAAATGAGCAGTTCTTC. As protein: CASSINGGTNEQFF.

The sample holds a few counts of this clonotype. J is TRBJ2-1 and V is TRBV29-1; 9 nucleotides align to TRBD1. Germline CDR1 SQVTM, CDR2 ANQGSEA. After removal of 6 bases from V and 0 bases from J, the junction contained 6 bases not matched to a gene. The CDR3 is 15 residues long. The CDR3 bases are TGCAGCGTCCGGGACAGGGATCCCTCCTACAATGAGCAGTTCTTC. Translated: CSVRDRDPSYNEQFF.

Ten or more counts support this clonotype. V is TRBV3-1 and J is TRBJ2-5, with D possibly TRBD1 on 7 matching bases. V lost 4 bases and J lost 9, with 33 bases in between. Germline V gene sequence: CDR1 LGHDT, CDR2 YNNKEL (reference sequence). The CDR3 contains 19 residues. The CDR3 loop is CASSPLAPVGQGDRSAQYF. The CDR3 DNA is TGTGCCAGCAGCCCACTAGCACCGGTGGGGCAGGGGGACCGGTCCGCCCAGTACTTC.

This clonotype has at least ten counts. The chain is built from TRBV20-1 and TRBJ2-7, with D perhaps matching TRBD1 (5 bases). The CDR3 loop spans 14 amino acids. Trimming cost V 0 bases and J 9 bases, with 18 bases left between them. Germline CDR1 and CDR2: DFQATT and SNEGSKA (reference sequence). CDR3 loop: CSARENTWGAVQYF. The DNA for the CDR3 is TGCAGTGCTAGAGAAAACACTTGGGGCGCGGTGCAGTACTTC.

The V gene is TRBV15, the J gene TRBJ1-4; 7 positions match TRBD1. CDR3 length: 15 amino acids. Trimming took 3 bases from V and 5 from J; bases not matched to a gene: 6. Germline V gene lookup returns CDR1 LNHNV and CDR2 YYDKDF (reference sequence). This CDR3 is CATSRWDSQNEKLFF. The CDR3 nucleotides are TGTGCCACCAGCAGGTGGGACAGCCAAAATGAAAAACTGTTTTTT.